Each of the 24 T cell receptor beta chains below was sequenced from the same sample in a study of post-analysis software for immune sequencing data. Overall study results and limits: When patients were compared with controls, four to six TRBV segments were more frequent, TRBV5-6, TRBV5-1 and TRBV20-1 among them.

Their recognized antigens are unknown. Unique molecular identifiers were carried by the TCR beta cDNA libraries. TCRdb re-called the PCR reads with MiXCR, one entry per CDR3 protein. This sample has fewer than 900,000 distinct CDR3 sequences, with under 60% found just once. The sequencing sample was made of blood. The origin of the receptors is a girl between 5 and 17 years old with multiple sclerosis.

The chain joins TRBV20-1 to TRBJ2-1; TRBD2 aligns across 10 bases. The CDR3 runs to 11 residues. CDR1 is DFQATT, CDR2 SNEGSKA, per germline (reference sequence). The V gene end was trimmed by 2 bases and the J gene end by 12 bases; junction bases not matched to a gene: 1. The CDR3 loop is CSARRTSGQFF. CDR3 DNA sequence: TGCAGTGCTAGAAGGACTAGCGGGCAGTTCTTC.

This clonotype was picked up a small number of times. The chain couples TRBV15 to TRBJ2-1; 15 bases are a match to TRBD2. The CDR3 extends over 16 amino acids. CDR1 LNHNV and CDR2 YYDKDF come from the germline V gene (reference sequence). V lost 3 bases and J lost 8; bases outside the gene matches: 5. The CDR3 sequence is CATSRRGLAGGHEQFF. CDR3 bases: TGTGCCACCAGCAGGCGAGGACTAGCGGGAGGGCATGAGCAGTTCTTC.

This rearrangement joins TRBV27 to TRBJ2-5, with 12 nucleotides matching TRBD2. This CDR3 is 17 amino acids long. V gave up 0 bases and J gave up 1 base; unmatched junction bases: 3. Germline V gene sequence: CDR1 MNHEY, CDR2 SMNVEV (reference sequence). The DNA of the CDR3 is TGTGCCAGCAGTTTATCGGGGGGACTAGCGGGCCAAGAGACCCAGTACTTC. It specifies CASSLSGGLAGQETQYF.

V usage is TRBV2 and J usage is TRBJ2-4; D is tentatively TRBD1 or TRBD2 (7 bases each). From germline, CDR1 is SNHLY and CDR2 FYNNEI. The CDR3 has 13 residues. The V gene lost 6 bases and the J gene lost 6 bases, with 12 bases spanning the gap. CDR3 nucleotide sequence: TGTGCCAGCAGCCCAGGGGGGGTAAACATTCAGTACTTC. Protein product: CASSPGGVNIQYF.

This clonotype was detected only once. V gene TRBV13 combines with J gene TRBJ1-1; no firm D call. Trimming removed 5 bases from V and 4 bases from J, with 8 bases in between. The CDR3 contains 12 residues. Germline loops: CDR1 PRHDT, CDR2 FYEKMQ (reference sequence). The chain's CDR3 is CASSPQRTEAFF. The CDR3 region has the DNA TGTGCCAGCAGCCCCCAGCGCACTGAAGCTTTCTTT.

A remark on this clonotype: A much larger clone is a single base away; this may be a read error. This chain joins TRBV7-3 and TRBJ2-1, with D perhaps matching TRBD1 (6 bases). V was cut by 5 bases and J by 3 bases, with 8 bases left in between. Germline CDR1 is SGHTA and CDR2 is FQGTGA. This CDR3 comprises 13 residues. The CDR3 DNA is TGTGCCAGCAGCCGGGACAACTACAATGAGCAGTTCTTC. It translates to CASSRDNYNEQFF. Filled out from reference TRBV7-3 and TRBJ2-1, the complete variable domain reads GAGVSQTPSNKVTEKGKYVELRCDPISGHTALYWYRQSLGQGPEFLIYFQGTGAADDSGLPNDRFFAVRPEGSVSTLKIQRTERGDSAVYLCASSRDNYNEQFFGPGTRLTVL.

In regard to this clonotype: A junction boundary mismatches the germline segment, possibly from a read error. The chain combines TRBV12-3 or TRBV12-4 with TRBJ2-3; D is undetermined. CDR3 length: 12 residues. The CDR3 nucleotides read TGTGCCAGCAGAGGATTATCAGATGCGCAGTATTTT. This sequence encodes CASRGLSDAQYF.

This chain uses TRBV5-1 with TRBJ2-3; TRBD1 matches at 10 bases. The J call may be faulty, since TRBJ2-2 better matches the DNA end. Germline V gene sequence: CDR1 SGHRS, CDR2 YFSETQ. CDR3 length equals 19 residues. The CDR3 here is CASSLEIRTGGTDTGELFF. Here the CDR3 DNA reads TGCGCCAGCAGCTTGGAAATAAGGACAGGGGGGACGGACACCGGGGAGCTGTTTTTT.

The chain combines TRBV6-1 with TRBJ2-7, with TRBD1 matching over 7 bases. This CDR3 region has 13 residues. The trim removed 11 bases at V and 2 bases at J, leaving 9 bases unmatched. Germline-derived CDR1 and CDR2 are MNHNS and SASEGT. In DNA form, the CDR3 reads TGTGCCTCCCTGGGACAGCGGACCTACGAGCAGTACTTC. It yields the protein CASLGQRTYEQYF.

This rearrangement joins TRBV12-3 or TRBV12-4 to TRBJ2-5, with 7 bases aligning to TRBD2. Losses at the gene ends were 6 bases for V and 1 base for J; bases not matched to a gene: 11. The CDR3 is 16 amino acids. CDR3 sequence: CASSEWEGGPQETQYF. The CDR3 DNA reads as TGTGCCAGCAGCGAGTGGGAGGGAGGGCCCCAAGAGACCCAGTACTTC.

V usage is TRBV20-1 and J usage is TRBJ2-5, with no clear D. V lost 1 base and J 5 bases, leaving 14 bases between the germline ends. This CDR3 is built from 14 residues. Per germline, CDR1 DFQATT and CDR2 SNEGSKA (reference sequence). The CDR3 is CSARATLMRETQYF. In DNA, the CDR3 is TGCAGTGCTAGAGCGACCCTAATGAGGGAGACCCAGTACTTC.

This sequence joins TRBV4-2 and TRBJ2-1; 10 bases map to TRBD2. This CDR3 contains 17 residues. Germline V gives CDR1 LGHNA, CDR2 YNFKEQ. Trimming cost V 2 bases and J 8 bases; bases outside gene matches: 12. CDR3 residues: CASSQRTGTSVIDEQFF. CDR3 nucleotide sequence: TGTGCCAGCAGCCAAAGAACCGGGACTAGCGTCATCGATGAGCAGTTCTTC.

This clonotype has just a few counts. The CDR3 DNA follows: TGTGCCAGTAGTCGGGGGGACTATGGCTACACCTTC. Translating it yields CASSRGDYGYTF. The genes are TRBV27 and TRBJ1-2, with D tentatively TRBD1 (5 bases). CDR1 and CDR2 (germline): MNHEY, SMNVEV (reference sequence). Trimming removed 9 bases at V and 3 bases at J, with 11 bases between. There are 12 residues in the CDR3.

The chain has TRBV7-9 and TRBJ2-3; D uncertain. CDR3 length: 12 residues. V shed 4 bases and J shed 6 bases, with 8 bases lying between them. From germline, CDR1 is SEHNR and CDR2 FQNEAQ (reference sequence). The CDR3 bases are TGTGCCAGCAGCTGGACCATGGATACGCAGTATTTT. This translates into CASSWTMDTQYF.

In this sample, this clonotype turned up a few times. V is TRBV11-3 and J is TRBJ2-1; 10 bases line up with TRBD1. Germline V gene data show CDR1 as SGHNT and CDR2 as YENEEA. The CDR3 extends over 17 amino acids. V shed 2 bases and J 0 bases; nucleotides not matched to a gene: 4. CDR3 coding DNA: TGTGCCAGCAGCTTAAAGGACAGGGGGGACTCCTACAATGAGCAGTTCTTC. As protein: CASSLKDRGDSYNEQFF. Full variable domain (outside the CDR3, taken from reference TRBV11-3 and TRBJ2-1): EAGVVQSPRYKIIEKKQPVAFWCNPISGHNTLYWYLQNLGQGPELLIRYENEEAVDDSQLPKDRFSAERLKGVDSTLKIQPAELGDSAVYLCASSLKDRGDSYNEQFFGPGTRLTVL.

The chain has TRBV20-1 and TRBJ2-3, with D possibly being TRBD2 (6 bases). The CDR3 extends over 15 amino acids. V lost 3 bases and J lost 1, with 14 bases in between. From germline, CDR1 is DFQATT and CDR2 SNEGSKA (reference sequence). The CDR3 coding sequence is TGCAGTGCTAGCGGAATGGAGGGAGGCACAGATACGCAGTATTTT. Translation: CSASGMEGGTDTQYF.

This clonotype showed up just a few times. The V call is TRBV30, the J call TRBJ2-7; 7 bases line up with TRBD2. The CDR3 loop spans 14 amino acids. Germline loops: CDR1 GTSNPN, CDR2 SVGIG (reference sequence). The junction had 3 bases not matched to a gene; V was cut back by 1 base and J by 0 bases. CDR3 residues: CAWSAGLGSYEQYF. In DNA, the CDR3 is TGTGCCTGGAGTGCCGGACTAGGCTCCTACGAGCAGTACTTC.

This chain connects TRBV10-2 to TRBJ2-7, with 12 bases that match TRBD2. Germline V gene data show CDR1 as WSHSY and CDR2 as SAAADI. The CDR3 is made up of 14 amino acids. The V and J ends lost 5 bases and 1 base, in that order; junction bases with no gene match: 0. CDR3: CASSTSGRSYEQYF. The CDR3 region has the DNA TGCGCCAGCAGTACTAGCGGGAGGTCCTACGAGCAGTACTTC.

The genes are TRBV12-3 or TRBV12-4 and TRBJ1-5; 7 bases line up with TRBD1. This CDR3 has 17 residues. Trimming cost V 3 bases and J 3 bases; bases outside gene matches: 11. The CDR3: CASSFPQTGLNNQPQHF. In DNA form, the CDR3 reads TGTGCCAGCAGTTTCCCCCAGACAGGGTTGAACAATCAGCCCCAGCATTTT.

The rearrangement joins TRBV7-9 to TRBJ2-5; 9 nucleotides agree with TRBD1. The end of the DNA aligns better with TRBJ2-1, so the J call may be wrong. This CDR3 has 14 residues. The germline V gene encodes CDR1 SEHNR and CDR2 FQNEAQ (reference sequence). CDR3 in amino acids: CASSFRTGEETQFF. In DNA form, the CDR3 reads TGTGCCAGCAGCTTTAGGACAGGGGAAGAGACCCAGTTCTTC.

V gene TRBV27 combines with J gene TRBJ2-7; D not certain. The CDR3 runs to 13 residues. Germline V lookup: CDR1 MNHEY, CDR2 SMNVEV (reference sequence). V lost 5 bases and J 2 bases, leaving 10 bases between the germline ends. The CDR3 DNA reads TGTGCCAGCAGTCGCCCTTATACCTACGAGCAGTACTTC. Translated: CASSRPYTYEQYF.

This rearrangement joins TRBV9 to TRBJ2-3; D remains ambiguous. The CDR3 contains 14 residues. The germline V gene has CDR1 SGDLS and CDR2 YYNGEE. V was shortened by 0 bases and J by 6 bases, with 11 bases between the two germline ends. The CDR3 region is CASSVGVAADTQYF. The CDR3 DNA is TGTGCCAGCAGCGTAGGTGTAGCAGCGGATACGCAGTATTTT.

V gene TRBV12-3 or TRBV12-4 combines with J gene TRBJ1-5; D may be TRBD1 (6 bases). Deletions cut 5 bases from V and 1 base from J, with 21 bases between. The CDR3 has 18 residues. Here the CDR3 reads CASSGAGQGLASNQPQHF. CDR3 bases: TGTGCCAGCAGTGGTGCCGGGCAGGGGCTAGCGAGCAATCAGCCCCAGCATTTT.

The V gene is TRBV7-9, the J gene TRBJ2-1; 12 nucleotides agree with TRBD2. V was pared by 4 bases and J by 5 bases, with 12 bases of the junction left unmatched. The CDR3 has 18 residues. The germline gives CDR1 SEHNR, CDR2 FQNEAQ (reference sequence). In DNA, the CDR3 is TGTGCCAGCAGCTCCTCTAGCGGGAGGGCCGTCGGCCACAATGAGCAGTTCTTC. Translated, it gives CASSSSSGRAVGHNEQFF.